Below are 23 T cell receptor beta chains sequenced from a single sample in a study of blood T cell repertoires in COVID-19. The protocol was immunoSEQ multiplex PCR, while the TCRdb copy is restricted to in-frame clones and leaves out a portion. The table has roughly 250,000 clones, 88% seen once; the top ten hold 0.7% to 0.85%. Input material: peripheral blood. The receptors here all came from a woman aged 25-40 years with acute or convalescent COVID-19.

This chain uses TRBV5-5 with TRBJ1-5; D remains unclear. This CDR3 is 15 amino acids long. CDR1 and CDR2 (germline): SGHKS, YYEKEE (reference sequence). The ends were cut back, 4 bases at V and 0 bases at J, with 11 bases in the middle. Here the CDR3 reads CASSPGLLSNQPQHF. As DNA, the CDR3 is TGTGCCAGCAGCCCCGGACTCCTTAGCAATCAGCCCCAGCATTTT. The full variable domain, in which reference TRBV5-5 and TRBJ1-5 provide the parts outside the CDR3, is DAGVTQSPTHLIKTRGQQVTLRCSPISGHKSVSWYQQVLGQGPQFIFQYYEKEERGRGNFPDRFSARQFPNYSSELNVNALLLGDSALYLCASSPGLLSNQPQHFGDGTRLSIL.

V gene TRBV14 combines with J gene TRBJ2-3; D is unresolved. CDR3 size: 15 residues. Germline loops: CDR1 SGHDN, CDR2 FVKESK. Trimming left V 1 base short and J 5 bases short, with 13 bases between. The CDR3 is CASSQALFPRDTQYF. CDR3 DNA: TGTGCCAGCAGCCAAGCTTTGTTCCCGAGAGATACGCAGTATTTT.

The rearrangement links TRBV7-9 to TRBJ1-2, with D perhaps matching TRBD1 (5 bases). Trimming shortened V by 5 bases and J by 3 bases, and 10 bases separated the two germline ends. This CDR3 has 13 amino acids. Germline CDR1 and CDR2: SEHNR and FQNEAQ (reference sequence). CDR3 in amino acids: CASSPRDHYGYTF. CDR3 DNA: TGTGCCAGCAGCCCGCGGGACCACTATGGCTACACCTTC. Looking up the rest from reference TRBV7-9 and TRBJ1-2 gives the full variable domain: DTGVSQNPRHKITKRGQNVTFRCDPISEHNRLYWYRQTLGQGPEFLTYFQNEAQLEKSRLLSDRFSAERPKGSFSTLEIQRTEQGDSAMYLCASSPRDHYGYTFGSGTRLTVV.

This clone was recorded a few times. The chain joins TRBV9 to TRBJ2-7, with TRBD2 as a possible D gene (6 bases). Trimming cost V 1 base and J 5 bases, with 13 bases left between them. Germline CDR1 reads SGDLS; CDR2 reads YYNGEE. The CDR3 is 14 residues long. CDR3 loop: CASSVSSSAHEQYF. CDR3 DNA sequence: TGTGCCAGCAGCGTATCCTCTAGCGCCCACGAGCAGTACTTC.

The chain recombines TRBV5-4 with TRBJ2-3, with 7 bases matching TRBD2. The V segment lost 5 bases and the J segment 2 bases; nucleotides outside the gene matches: 11. The CDR3 consists of 16 residues. Germline-derived CDR1 and CDR2 are SGHNT and YYREEE (reference sequence). CDR3 in DNA: TGTGCCAGCAGTTTCGCCGGGAGGTCGAACACAGATACGCAGTATTTT. Its protein product is CASSFAGRSNTDTQYF.

About this clone: Other nucleotide sequences from this sample produce the same CDR3. The chain uses TRBV19 and TRBJ1-5; 10 bases are a match to TRBD1. CDR3 length: 14 residues. Germline V lookup: CDR1 LNHDA, CDR2 SQIVND (reference sequence). The trim removed 3 bases at V and 6 bases at J, leaving 2 bases unmatched. CDR3 bases: TGTGCCAGTAGTATTAGGGACAGGGGTCAGCCCCAGCATTTT. This encodes CASSIRDRGQPQHF.

The rearrangement links TRBV12-5 to TRBJ2-1; TRBD2 aligns across 12 bases. The CDR3 has 15 amino acids. In germline, CDR1 is LGHNT, CDR2 FRNRAP. Trimming at V came to 1 base and at J to 8 bases, leaving 3 bases not matched to a gene. The chain's CDR3 is CASGLGTSGNDEQFF. CDR3 in DNA: TGTGCTAGTGGTTTGGGGACTAGCGGGAATGATGAGCAGTTCTTC.

This chain uses TRBV19 with TRBJ1-5; 8 positions agree with TRBD1. The CDR3 totals 15 residues. The germline gives CDR1 LNHDA, CDR2 SQIVND (reference sequence). V trimming: 2 bases; J trimming: 7 bases; junction bases outside the gene matches: 7. CDR3 sequence reads: CASSIRQGRQQPQHF. The CDR3 DNA sequence: TGTGCCAGTAGTATAAGACAGGGGCGTCAGCAGCCCCAGCATTTT.

The V gene is TRBV6-2 or TRBV6-3, the J gene TRBJ2-1, with 12 bases that match TRBD2. Germline values: CDR1 MNHEY, CDR2 SVGEGT. The CDR3 is made up of 14 amino acids. V lost 6 bases to trimming and J lost 12 bases; unmatched junction nucleotides: 9. The chain's CDR3 is CASSLLAGGGLQFF. The CDR3, as DNA: TGTGCCAGCAGCTTACTAGCGGGAGGAGGGTTGCAGTTCTTC.

The V gene is TRBV6-5, the J gene TRBJ1-4; D remains ambiguous. Germline lookup yields CDR1 MNHEY and CDR2 SVGAGI. With 0 bases removed from V and 8 bases from J, the gap between germline ends came to 13 bases. This CDR3 contains 15 residues. Written as DNA, the CDR3 is TGTGCCAGCAGTTACTCGTGGGGATCGGGGGAAAAACTGTTTTTT. This encodes CASSYSWGSGEKLFF.

The rearrangement links TRBV2 to TRBJ2-1; no firm D call. Trimming removed 6 bases at V and 0 bases at J, with 15 bases between. The germline V gene encodes CDR1 SNHLY and CDR2 FYNNEI. This CDR3 has 16 residues. The CDR3: CASSPDTTASYNEQFF. CDR3 sequence (DNA): TGTGCCAGCAGCCCAGATACTACCGCCTCCTACAATGAGCAGTTCTTC.

V gene TRBV11-1 combines with J gene TRBJ2-1; tentative D call: TRBD2 (5 bases). CDR3 length equals 11 residues. The V gene's germline CDR1 is SGHAT and CDR2 FQDESV (reference sequence). V lost 10 bases and J lost 6, with 10 bases in between. The CDR3: CATGKINEQFF. CDR3 coding DNA: TGTGCCACCGGGAAGATCAATGAGCAGTTCTTC. Drawing the rest from reference TRBV11-1 and TRBJ2-1, the complete variable domain is EAEVAQSPRYKITEKSQAVAFWCDPISGHATLYWYRQILGQGPELLVQFQDESVVDDSQLPKDRFSAERLKGVDSTLKIQPAELGDSAMYLCATGKINEQFFGPGTRLTVL.

This chain connects TRBV7-2 to TRBJ1-5; 8 bases line up with TRBD1. Germline CDR1 SGHTA, CDR2 FQGNSA. This CDR3 region has 15 residues. V trimming: 1 base; J trimming: 6 bases; junction bases outside the gene matches: 5. The CDR3 sequence: CASSLVTGVGQPQHF. The CDR3 DNA sequence: TGTGCCAGCAGCTTAGTGACAGGGGTGGGTCAGCCCCAGCATTTT.

Here the CDR3 DNA reads TGTGCCAGCAGACCGACAGGAGCGGGGTATGGCTACACCTTC. Residues: CASRPTGAGYGYTF. V usage is TRBV6-5 and J usage is TRBJ1-2; a weak D match, TRBD1 (6 bases). Trimming took 6 bases from V and 5 from J, leaving 16 bases between them. The CDR3 extends over 14 amino acids. CDR1 and CDR2 (germline): MNHEY, SVGAGI.

The chain couples TRBV29-1 to TRBJ1-6, with TRBD1 identical over 7 bases. Germline V gene lookup returns CDR1 SQVTM and CDR2 ANQGSEA. Germline trimming cut 1 base from V and 18 bases from J; bases unmatched to any gene: 9. The CDR3 consists of 12 residues. The CDR3 DNA sequence: TGCAGCGTTGAAGCCCGGACAGGACTCCGCCACTTT. Encoded protein: CSVEARTGLRHF. Drawing the rest from reference TRBV29-1 and TRBJ1-6, the complete variable domain is SAVISQKPSRDICQRGTSLTIQCQVDSQVTMMFWYRQQPGQSLTLIATANQGSEATYESGFVIDKFPISRPNLTFSTLTVSNMSPEDSSIYLCSVEARTGLRHFGNGTRLTVT.

The chain employs TRBV12-3 or TRBV12-4 and TRBJ1-2, with a weak D call TRBD1 (5 bases). The V and J ends lost 7 bases and 8 bases respectively, with 17 bases between them. The CDR3 has 13 amino acids. The CDR3 bases are TGTGCCAGCACCCTCGGGGGGGTGGCAGGCTACACCTTC. Translating it yields CASTLGGVAGYTF.

The rearrangement links TRBV7-9 to TRBJ1-1; a possible D gene is TRBD1 (6 bases). The germline V gene has CDR1 SEHNR and CDR2 FQNEAQ (reference sequence). Trimming left V 0 bases short and J 1 base short, with 9 bases between. The CDR3 has 15 residues. The CDR3 spells CASSLATGPNTEAFF. The CDR3 DNA follows: TGTGCCAGCAGCTTAGCCACAGGGCCGAACACTGAAGCTTTCTTT.

The J gene is TRBJ2-1, the V gene TRBV15, with 11 bases fitting TRBD2. V gave up 0 bases and J gave up 0 bases; unmatched junction bases: 13. Germline V gene data show CDR1 as LNHNV and CDR2 as YYDKDF (reference sequence). The CDR3 has 21 amino acids. DNA of the CDR3: TGTGCCACCAGCAGAGAGGGTCAAAGTAGACTAGCGGGGAACTCCTACAATGAGCAGTTCTTC. Its protein product is CATSREGQSRLAGNSYNEQFF.

This chain joins TRBV2 and TRBJ2-5, with 10 nucleotides matching TRBD2. This CDR3 comprises 14 residues. Germline V gene data show CDR1 as SNHLY and CDR2 as FYNNEI. With 7 bases clipped from V and 2 bases from J, the junction kept 4 bases outside the gene matches. CDR3 protein: CASNIAGGQETQYF. CDR3 in DNA: TGTGCCAGCAACATAGCGGGGGGACAAGAGACCCAGTACTTC.

V and J are TRBV5-1 and TRBJ2-1, with a tentative D call TRBD2 (6 bases). The CDR3 extends over 16 amino acids. CDR1 is SGHRS, CDR2 YFSETQ, per germline. V shed 0 bases and J shed 3 bases, with 13 bases lying between them. CDR3 in DNA: TGCGCCAGCAGCTTGGGCCCAGCGGGCTTCTACAATGAGCAGTTCTTC. Translated: CASSLGPAGFYNEQFF.

The chain has TRBV27 and TRBJ2-7, with 8 positions matching TRBD1. The CDR3 is made up of 13 amino acids. The V segment lost 6 bases and the J segment 6 bases; nucleotides outside the gene matches: 7. CDR1 is MNHEY and CDR2 is SMNVEV in the germline V gene (reference sequence). CDR3 sequence (DNA): TGTGCCAGCAGGCCCGTAGACAGGGGCGAGCAGTACTTC. It specifies CASRPVDRGEQYF.

This rearrangement joins TRBV11-2 to TRBJ2-7; D call uncertain. This CDR3 comprises 15 residues. Between the trimmed V and J ends, which lost 0 bases and 2 bases, there was a span of 11 bases. The germline V gene encodes CDR1 SGHAT and CDR2 FQNNGV. DNA for the CDR3: TGTGCCAGCAGCTTAGATCGAGGAAACGCCTACGAGCAGTACTTC. Its translation: CASSLDRGNAYEQYF.

The CDR3 spells CASSIPFSGTSGRGGTDTQYF. CDR3 in DNA: TGTGCCAGTAGTATACCCTTCTCCGGGACTAGCGGGAGGGGGGGCACAGATACGCAGTATTTT. The chain joins TRBV19 to TRBJ2-3; 16 bases are a match to TRBD2. The CDR3 is made up of 21 amino acids. The germline CDR1 and CDR2 sequences are LNHDA and SQIVND (reference sequence). V shed 2 bases, J shed 1 base, and the junction held 12 bases outside the gene matches.